This entry concerns a single T cell receptor (beta chain). Its antigen is unknown. Purified naive CD4+ T cells were depleted of CD25+ Tregs. There are 14 residues in the CDR3. Germline assignment: CDR1 SGHRS and CDR2 YFSETQ. V lost 3 bases, J lost 7 bases, and 2 bases stayed unmatched. Semi-nested PCR with Nested Universal Primer A followed constant-region reverse priming of full-length variable regions. TCRdb re-analysed the 5' RACE reads in MiXCR, keeping a single row per CDR3 protein. Here the sample spans fewer than 65,000 distinct CDR3 sequences, about 31% being singletons. Whole-study results and caveats: Tumor Tregs overlapped most with tumor, then blood, naive CD4+ cells. Tumor memory CD4+ T cell TCR gene usage clustered with blood and lymph node memory CD4+ cells and lymph node naive CD4+ cells.

This TCR was sampled from a female donor with breast cancer. The sequenced material came from tumor-infiltrating naive CD4+ T cells sorted from the breast tumor. Documented subset: naive CD4+ T cells, CD4+CD45RA+CD25-. The genes are TRBV5-1 and TRBJ2-2; TRBD1 agrees at 11 bases. The CDR3 DNA reads as TGCGCCAGCAGCTGGACAGGGGGCGACGGGGAGCTGTTTTTT. This sequence encodes CASSWTGGDGELFF.